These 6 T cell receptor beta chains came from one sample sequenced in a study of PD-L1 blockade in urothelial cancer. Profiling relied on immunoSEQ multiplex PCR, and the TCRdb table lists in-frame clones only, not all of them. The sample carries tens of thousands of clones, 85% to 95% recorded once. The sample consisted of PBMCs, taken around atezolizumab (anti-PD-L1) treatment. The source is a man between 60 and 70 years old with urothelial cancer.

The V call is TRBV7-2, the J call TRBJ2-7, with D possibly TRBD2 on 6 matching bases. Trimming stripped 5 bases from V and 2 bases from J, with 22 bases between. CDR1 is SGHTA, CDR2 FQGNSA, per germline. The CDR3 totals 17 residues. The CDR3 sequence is CASSLGVRRGSPYEQYF. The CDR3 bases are TGTGCCAGCAGCCTCGGAGTGAGGCGGGGTTCCCCCTACGAGCAGTACTTC.

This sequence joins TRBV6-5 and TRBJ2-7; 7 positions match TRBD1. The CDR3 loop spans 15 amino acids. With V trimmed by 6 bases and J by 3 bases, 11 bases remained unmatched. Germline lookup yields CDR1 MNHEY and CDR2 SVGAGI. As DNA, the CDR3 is TGTGCCAGCAGGCGCAGAGGGGGCGATATCTACGAGCAGTACTTC. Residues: CASRRRGGDIYEQYF.

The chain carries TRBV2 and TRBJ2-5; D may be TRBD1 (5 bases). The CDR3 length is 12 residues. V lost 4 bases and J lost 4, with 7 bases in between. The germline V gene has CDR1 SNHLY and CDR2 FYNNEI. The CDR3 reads CASSVQGETQYF. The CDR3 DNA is TGTGCCAGCAGTGTGCAGGGAGAGACCCAGTACTTC.

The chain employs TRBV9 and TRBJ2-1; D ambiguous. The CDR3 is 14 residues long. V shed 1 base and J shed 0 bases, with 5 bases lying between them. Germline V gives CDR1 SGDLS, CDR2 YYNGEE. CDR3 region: CASSVSSSYNEQFF. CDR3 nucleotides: TGTGCCAGCAGCGTATCGTCCTCCTACAATGAGCAGTTCTTC.

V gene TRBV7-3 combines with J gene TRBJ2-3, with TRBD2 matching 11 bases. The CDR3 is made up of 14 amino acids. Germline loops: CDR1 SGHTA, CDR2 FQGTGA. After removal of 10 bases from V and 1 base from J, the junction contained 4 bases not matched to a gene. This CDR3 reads CATGLAGGTDTQYF. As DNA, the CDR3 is TGTGCCACCGGACTAGCGGGCGGCACAGATACGCAGTATTTT. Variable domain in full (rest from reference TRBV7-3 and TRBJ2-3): GAGVSQTPSNKVTEKGKYVELRCDPISGHTALYWYRQSLGQGPEFLIYFQGTGAADDSGLPNDRFFAVRPEGSVSTLKIQRTERGDSAVYLCATGLAGGTDTQYFGPGTRLTVL.

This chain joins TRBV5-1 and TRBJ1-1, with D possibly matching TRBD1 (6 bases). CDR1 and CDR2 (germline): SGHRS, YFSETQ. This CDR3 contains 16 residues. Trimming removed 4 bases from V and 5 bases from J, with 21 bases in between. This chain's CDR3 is CASSQTGTERWTEAFF. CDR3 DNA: TGCGCCAGCAGCCAAACAGGGACCGAACGGTGGACTGAAGCTTTCTTT.